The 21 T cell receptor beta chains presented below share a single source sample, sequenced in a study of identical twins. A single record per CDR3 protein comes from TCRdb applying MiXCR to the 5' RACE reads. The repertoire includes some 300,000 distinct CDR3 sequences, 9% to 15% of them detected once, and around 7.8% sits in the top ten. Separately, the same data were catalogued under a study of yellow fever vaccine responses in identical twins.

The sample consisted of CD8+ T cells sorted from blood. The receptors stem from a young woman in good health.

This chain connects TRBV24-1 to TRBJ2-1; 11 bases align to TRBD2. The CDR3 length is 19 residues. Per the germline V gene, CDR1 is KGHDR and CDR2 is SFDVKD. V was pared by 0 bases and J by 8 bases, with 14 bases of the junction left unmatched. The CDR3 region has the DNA TGTGCCACCAGTGATTTGACTAGCGGGAGCCTGGATGCGCTGGATGAGCAGTTCTTC. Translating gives CATSDLTSGSLDALDEQFF.

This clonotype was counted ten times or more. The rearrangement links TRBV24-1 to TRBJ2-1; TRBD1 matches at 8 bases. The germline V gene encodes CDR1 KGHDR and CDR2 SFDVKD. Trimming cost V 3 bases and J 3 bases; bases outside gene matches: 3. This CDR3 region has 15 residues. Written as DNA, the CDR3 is TGTGCCACCAGTGATGGGACAGGCCACTACAATGAGCAGTTCTTC. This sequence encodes CATSDGTGHYNEQFF.

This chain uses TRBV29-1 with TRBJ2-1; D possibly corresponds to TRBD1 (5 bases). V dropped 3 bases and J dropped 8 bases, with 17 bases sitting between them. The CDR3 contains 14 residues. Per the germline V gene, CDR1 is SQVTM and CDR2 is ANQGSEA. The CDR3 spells CSVEKETVGDEQFF. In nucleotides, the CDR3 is TGCAGCGTTGAGAAAGAGACAGTTGGTGATGAGCAGTTCTTC.

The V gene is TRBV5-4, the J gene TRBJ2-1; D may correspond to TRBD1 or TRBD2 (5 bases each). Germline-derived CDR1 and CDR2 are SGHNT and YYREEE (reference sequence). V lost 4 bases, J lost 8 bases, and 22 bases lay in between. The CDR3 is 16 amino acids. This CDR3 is CASSLGPGTLNDEQFF. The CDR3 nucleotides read TGTGCCAGCAGCCTAGGGCCCGGGACGCTCAACGATGAGCAGTTCTTC.

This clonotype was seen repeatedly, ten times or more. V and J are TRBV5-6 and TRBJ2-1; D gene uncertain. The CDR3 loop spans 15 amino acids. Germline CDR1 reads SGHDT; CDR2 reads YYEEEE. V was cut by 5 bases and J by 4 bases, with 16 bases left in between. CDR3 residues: CASSSPVIKYNEQFF. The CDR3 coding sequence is TGTGCCAGCAGTTCGCCCGTGATCAAGTACAATGAGCAGTTCTTC. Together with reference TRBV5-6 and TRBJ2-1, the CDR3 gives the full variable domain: DAGVTQSPTHLIKTRGQQVTLRCSPKSGHDTVSWYQQALGQGPQFIFQYYEEEERQRGNFPDRFSGHQFPNYSSELNVNALLLGDSALYLCASSSPVIKYNEQFFGPGTRLTVL.

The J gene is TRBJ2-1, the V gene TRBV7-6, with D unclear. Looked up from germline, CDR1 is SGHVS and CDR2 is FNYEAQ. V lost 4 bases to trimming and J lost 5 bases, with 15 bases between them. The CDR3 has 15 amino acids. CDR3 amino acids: CASSSNPYTNNEQFF. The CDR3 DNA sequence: TGTGCCAGCAGCTCCAACCCGTACACTAACAATGAGCAGTTCTTC.

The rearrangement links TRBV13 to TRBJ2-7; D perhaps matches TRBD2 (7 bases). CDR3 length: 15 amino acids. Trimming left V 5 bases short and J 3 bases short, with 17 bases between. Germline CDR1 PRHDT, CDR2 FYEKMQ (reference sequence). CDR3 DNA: TGTGCCAGCAGCCCCTGGGGGGGGGCTAGCTACGAGCAGTACGTC. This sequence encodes CASSPWGGASYEQYV.

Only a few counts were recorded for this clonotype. The CDR3 nucleotides read TGTGCCAGCAGTGAACTGGCCCAAGGGGGCGAGCAGTTCTTC. This encodes CASSELAQGGEQFF. V gene TRBV6-1 combines with J gene TRBJ2-1, with 7 bases lining up with TRBD1. This CDR3 has 14 amino acids. Germline assignment: CDR1 MNHNS and CDR2 SASEGT. The J segment lost 10 bases and the V segment lost 2 bases, leaving 8 bases of the junction unmatched.

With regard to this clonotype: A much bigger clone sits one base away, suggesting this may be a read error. The CDR3 protein is CASSPGDYEQYV. Written as DNA, the CDR3 is TGTGCCAGCAGTCCAGGGGACTACGAGCAGTACGTC. The chain uses TRBV6-6 and TRBJ2-7, with a tentative D call TRBD1 (6 bases). Germline values: CDR1 MNHNY, CDR2 SVGAGI (reference sequence). This CDR3 region has 12 residues. Between the trimmed V and J ends, which lost 5 bases and 3 bases, there was a span of 8 bases.

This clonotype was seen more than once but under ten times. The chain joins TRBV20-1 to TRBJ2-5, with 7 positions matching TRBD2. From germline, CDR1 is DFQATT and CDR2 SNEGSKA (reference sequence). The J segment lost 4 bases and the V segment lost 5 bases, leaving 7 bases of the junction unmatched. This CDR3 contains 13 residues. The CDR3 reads CSALRGGGETQYF. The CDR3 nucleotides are TGCAGTGCTCTCCGTGGCGGGGGAGAGACCCAGTACTTC.

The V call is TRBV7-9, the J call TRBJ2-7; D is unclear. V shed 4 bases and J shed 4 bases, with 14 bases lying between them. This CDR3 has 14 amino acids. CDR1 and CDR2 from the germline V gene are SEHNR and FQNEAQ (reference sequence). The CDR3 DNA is TGTGCCAGCAGCTCGCCCCGGGTAGCTTACGAGCAGTACTTC. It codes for CASSSPRVAYEQYF.

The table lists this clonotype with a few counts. CDR3 loop: CASSFGTTNEQFF. In DNA, the CDR3 is TGTGCCAGCAGTTTCGGGACTACCAATGAGCAGTTCTTC. The V gene is TRBV27, the J gene TRBJ2-1; TRBD2 aligns across 7 bases. CDR1 MNHEY and CDR2 SMNVEV come from the germline V gene (reference sequence). The CDR3 length is 13 residues. V was clipped by 3 bases and J by 6 bases; unmatched bases: 2.

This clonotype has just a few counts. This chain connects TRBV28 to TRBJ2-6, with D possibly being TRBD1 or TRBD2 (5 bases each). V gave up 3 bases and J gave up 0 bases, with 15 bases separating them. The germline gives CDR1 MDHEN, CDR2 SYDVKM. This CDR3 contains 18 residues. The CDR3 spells CASSFDSGPSSGANVLTF. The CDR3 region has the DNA TGTGCCAGCAGTTTTGACAGCGGACCAAGCTCTGGGGCCAACGTCCTGACTTTC.

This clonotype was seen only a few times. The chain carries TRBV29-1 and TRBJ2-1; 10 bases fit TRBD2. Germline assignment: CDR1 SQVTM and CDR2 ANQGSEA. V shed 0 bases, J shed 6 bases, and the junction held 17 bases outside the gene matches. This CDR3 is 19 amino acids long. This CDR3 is CSVEDPWTSGSSTRNEQFF. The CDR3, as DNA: TGCAGCGTTGAAGATCCATGGACTAGCGGATCTTCAACCCGCAATGAGCAGTTCTTC.

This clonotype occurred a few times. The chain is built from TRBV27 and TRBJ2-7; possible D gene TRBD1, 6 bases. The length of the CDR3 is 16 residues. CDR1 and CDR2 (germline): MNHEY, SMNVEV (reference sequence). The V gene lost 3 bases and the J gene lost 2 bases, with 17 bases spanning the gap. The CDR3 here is CASSLSLGTLTYEQYF. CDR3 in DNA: TGTGCCAGCAGTTTGAGCTTGGGGACACTTACCTACGAGCAGTACTTC.

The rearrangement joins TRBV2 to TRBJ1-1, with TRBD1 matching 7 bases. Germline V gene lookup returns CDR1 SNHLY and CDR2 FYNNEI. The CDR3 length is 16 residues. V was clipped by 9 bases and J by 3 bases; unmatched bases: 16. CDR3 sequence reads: CARPNRGQCCDTEAFF. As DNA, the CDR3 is TGTGCCAGACCTAACAGGGGCCAGTGTTGTGACACTGAAGCTTTCTTT.

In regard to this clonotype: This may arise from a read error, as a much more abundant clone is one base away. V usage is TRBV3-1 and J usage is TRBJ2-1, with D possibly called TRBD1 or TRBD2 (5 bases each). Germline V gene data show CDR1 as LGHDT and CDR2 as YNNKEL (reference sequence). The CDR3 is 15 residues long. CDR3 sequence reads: CASSQVGATYNVQFF. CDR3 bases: TGTGCCAGCAGCCAAGTCGGGGCAACCTACAATGTGCAGTTCTTC.

The CDR3 region has the DNA TGTGCCAGCAGCACACGGGACTACCTTACCTCAGATACGCAGTATTTT. It codes for CASSTRDYLTSDTQYF. The rearrangement uses TRBV6-1 and TRBJ2-3; TRBD2 aligns across 7 bases. This CDR3 has 16 residues. Per the germline V gene, CDR1 is MNHNS and CDR2 is SASEGT. Losses at the gene ends were 6 bases for V and 4 bases for J; bases not matched to a gene: 13.

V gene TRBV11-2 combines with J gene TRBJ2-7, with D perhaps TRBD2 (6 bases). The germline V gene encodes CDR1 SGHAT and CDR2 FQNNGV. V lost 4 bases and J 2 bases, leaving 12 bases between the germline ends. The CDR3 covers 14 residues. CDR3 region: CASSSRDFAYEQYF. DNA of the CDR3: TGTGCCAGCAGCTCCCGGGACTTCGCCTACGAGCAGTACTTC.

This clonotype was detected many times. The CDR3: CSARDQGRGDTGELFF. In nucleotides, the CDR3 is TGCAGTGCTAGAGATCAAGGCAGGGGGGACACCGGGGAGCTGTTTTTT. V gene TRBV20-1 combines with J gene TRBJ2-2, with D maybe TRBD1 (7 bases). Trimming cost V 0 bases and J 3 bases, with 14 bases left between them. Germline CDR1 reads DFQATT; CDR2 reads SNEGSKA (reference sequence). The CDR3 is 16 amino acids.

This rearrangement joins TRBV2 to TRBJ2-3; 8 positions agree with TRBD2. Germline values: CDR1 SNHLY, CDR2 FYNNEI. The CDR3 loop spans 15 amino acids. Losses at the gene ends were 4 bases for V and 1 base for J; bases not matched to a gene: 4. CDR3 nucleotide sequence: TGTGCCAGCAGTGTGAGCGGGGGCGGCACAGATACGCAGTATTTT. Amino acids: CASSVSGGGTDTQYF.